This T cell receptor beta chain was sequenced during a study of identical twins. This clonotype was recorded many times. Its antigen is not identified. TCRdb recomputed calls from the 5' RACE reads with MiXCR, one row per CDR3 protein. This sample has approximately 300,000 distinct CDR3 sequences, with roughly 10% found just once. Study findings and constraints: Out-of-frame alpha sequences common to twins exhibited a surplus of low generation probability.

CDR1 SQVTM and CDR2 ANQGSEA come from the germline V gene. The length of the CDR3 is 13 residues. The V end lost 4 bases, the J end lost 2 bases, and 12 bases lay between the germline ends. These data were also filed under a second study, of yellow fever vaccine responses in identical twins.

Sequencing was performed on CD8+ T cells sorted from blood. The receptor was derived from a woman between 18 and 29 years old in good health. The V call is TRBV29-1, the J call TRBJ2-7; possible D gene TRBD1, 6 bases. The CDR3 bases are TGCAGCGTTGTGACAGGCCGAACCTACGAGCAGTACTTC. Encoded protein: CSVVTGRTYEQYF.